Listed below are T cell receptor beta chains from one sample, sequenced in a study of blood T cells in healthy people across ages. TCRdb reprocessed the 5' RACE reads with MiXCR, giving one entry per CDR3 protein. The sample holds roughly 930,000 distinct CDR3 sequences, about 44% seen once. What was sequenced was blood. The receptors shown here come from a man aged 30 to 39 in good health. CDR3s include the opening cysteine and the closing phenylalanine or tryptophan. Each record gives: V gene, J gene, clone size, D gene, CDR3 DNA, CDR3 protein. D genes are given only for firm matches. Only part of the rows carry a size: once, few, many, or a class if the clone is expanded.

v_call: TRBV3-1; j_call: TRBJ1-2; clone_size: -; d_call: -; cdr3_nt: TGTGCCAGCACCACCAGCAGCAGGGCAAACTATGGCTACACCTTC; cdr3_aa: CASTTSSRANYGYTF
v_call: TRBV11-3; j_call: TRBJ2-1; clone_size: -; d_call: TRBD1; cdr3_nt: TGTGCCAGCGGCCTAGGCCGGACAGGGGATGAGCAGTTCTTC; cdr3_aa: CASGLGRTGDEQFF
v_call: TRBV5-1; j_call: TRBJ2-7; clone_size: -; d_call: -; cdr3_nt: TGCGCCAGCAGCTCAGAGGGGCACGAGCAGTACTTC; cdr3_aa: CASSSEGHEQYF
v_call: TRBV5-1; j_call: TRBJ2-7; clone_size: -; d_call: TRBD1; cdr3_nt: TGCGCCAGCGGACGGGACAGCACCTACGAGCAGTACTTC; cdr3_aa: CASGRDSTYEQYF
v_call: TRBV28; j_call: TRBJ2-7; clone_size: few; d_call: TRBD2; cdr3_nt: TGTGCCACCTCGATCCGGGGGGCCTACGAGCAGTACTTC; cdr3_aa: CATSIRGAYEQYF
v_call: TRBV20-1; j_call: TRBJ1-2; clone_size: -; d_call: -; cdr3_nt: TGCAGTGCTAGAGCACCACCGTATGGCTACACCTTC; cdr3_aa: CSARAPPYGYTF
v_call: TRBV20-1; j_call: TRBJ2-3; clone_size: -; d_call: TRBD2; cdr3_nt: TGCAGTGCCAGGACTAGCGGGAGTTACACAGATACGCAGTATTTT; cdr3_aa: CSARTSGSYTDTQYF
v_call: TRBV6-6; j_call: TRBJ2-7; clone_size: -; d_call: -; cdr3_nt: TGTGCCAGCAGCTACAGTACACTGGGGGCTGGCGAGCAGTACTTC; cdr3_aa: CASSYSTLGAGEQYF
v_call: TRBV29-1; j_call: TRBJ1-2; clone_size: -; d_call: -; cdr3_nt: TGCAGCGTTGACAGGGAGGGTGGCTACACCTTC; cdr3_aa: CSVDREGGYTF
v_call: TRBV20-1; j_call: TRBJ2-4; clone_size: many; d_call: -; cdr3_nt: TGCAGTGCTAGAGTTACAGCCAAAAACATTCAGTACTTC; cdr3_aa: CSARVTAKNIQYF